This T cell receptor (beta chain) came from a study of long-term antiretroviral therapy in people with HIV. With 6 bases removed from V and 3 bases from J, the gap between germline ends came to 4 bases. The CDR3 length is 11 residues. Looked up from germline, CDR1 is SNHLY and CDR2 is FYNNEI. Run at survey level, the immunoSEQ assay was version v3.0. The protocol was immunoSEQ multiplex PCR, while the TCRdb copy is restricted to in-frame clones and leaves out a portion. The sample lists 32,000 or so clones; approximately 85% were seen once. General study results and limits: Diversity measured after ART increased yet remained under transplant donor controls. Clones showing expansion before ART dominated the repertoire at all time points.

A word on this clone: Its target is not known.

Sequenced here: unsorted PBMCs, sampled approximately 3.5 years after starting antiretroviral therapy. This receptor was taken from a man younger than 35 with HIV. The chain couples TRBV2 to TRBJ2-3, with no clear D. The CDR3 loop reads CASSITDTQYF. CDR3 DNA sequence: TGTGCCAGCAGCATAACAGATACGCAGTATTTT.